Listed below are T cell receptor beta chains from one sample, sequenced in a study of early T cells in non-severe SARS-CoV-2 infection. TCRdb re-analysed the 5' RACE reads in MiXCR, keeping a single row per CDR3 protein. The table lists about 100,000 distinct CDR3 sequences, about 13% of them singletons, with approximately 2% in the top ten. The sequenced sample was whole blood. All receptors derive from an adult who was a healthcare worker with PCR-confirmed SARS-CoV-2 infection or an uninfected control (not recorded which). CDR3s include the opening cysteine and the closing phenylalanine or tryptophan. The D gene is left open where the match is weak. Rows may omit the clone size; those that give it use once, few, many or a size class.

V gene,J gene,clone size,D gene,CDR3 DNA,CDR3 protein
TRBV4-1,TRBJ2-5,few,TRBD1,TGCGCCAGCAGCCAGGGGACAGGGAACCAAGAGACCCAGTACTTC,CASSQGTGNQETQYF
TRBV7-9,TRBJ2-3,many,TRBD1,TGTGCCAGCAGCCAATACAGGGGTGGCACAGATACGCAGTATTTT,CASSQYRGGTDTQYF
TRBV6-2/TRBV6-3,TRBJ1-5,few,-,TGTGCCAGCAGTCTCCGGACAGATAATCAGCCCCAGCATTTT,CASSLRTDNQPQHF
TRBV28,TRBJ2-3,many,-,TGTGCCAGCAGCTCTCCTCCCACCCAGGGGCTGGGAGATACGCAGTATTTT,CASSSPPTQGLGDTQYF
TRBV28,TRBJ2-1,many,-,TGTGCCAGCAGTTTACCGGGTTCTTACAATGAGCAGTTCTTC,CASSLPGSYNEQFF
TRBV6-5,TRBJ2-2,-,-,TGTGCCAGCAGGCGCATGTCGTCCGGGGAGCTGTTTTTT,CASRRMSSGELFF
TRBV20-1,TRBJ1-1,-,-,TGCAGTGCTAGACTGGACAGCTACTCTGAAGCTTTCTTT,CSARLDSYSEAFF
TRBV20-1,TRBJ2-3,-,TRBD2,TGCAGTGCTAGGGTTGGACTAGCTCTGGGGCCGTCGTATTTT,CSARVGLALGPSYF
TRBV6-5,TRBJ2-7,-,-,TGTGCCAGCAGTCACCTCGAGGGGACGCGTTCCTACGAGCAGTACTTC,CASSHLEGTRSYEQYF
TRBV12-3/TRBV12-4,TRBJ1-2,-,-,TGTGCCAGCACCGCAGCCAGGGCCAGGGATGGCTACACCTTC,CASTAARARDGYTF
TRBV7-2,TRBJ1-2,-,-,TGTGCCAGCGGTACAGTCTATGGCTACACCTTC,CASGTVYGYTF
TRBV20-1,TRBJ2-3,-,-,TGCAGTGCTAGGAGTGGGGCTCGACCCACAGATACGCAGTATTTT,CSARSGARPTDTQYF
TRBV7-2,TRBJ2-7,many,-,TGTGCCAGCAGTTCGCCGGTAGTACGGGAGCAGTACTTC,CASSSPVVREQYF
TRBV20-1,TRBJ2-7,-,-,TGCAGTGCGACCGCCCTAAGCTCCTACGAGCAGTACTTC,CSATALSSYEQYF
TRBV6-2/TRBV6-3,TRBJ2-7,-,TRBD1,TGTGCCAGCAGTAAAACGGGGACAGGAGTTAACTACGAGCAGTACTTC,CASSKTGTGVNYEQYF
TRBV7-2,TRBJ2-1,-,-,TGTGCCAGCAGCTTAGGGCAGGGATCCCACAATGAGCAGTTCTTC,CASSLGQGSHNEQFF
TRBV6-5,TRBJ1-6,few,-,TGTGCCAGCGCGTGGGCGGACGAGCGCTCCTATAATTCACCCCTCCACTTT,CASAWADERSYNSPLHF
TRBV20-1,TRBJ2-5,few,-,TGCAGTGCTAGAGAAAATGGGGAGACCCAGTACTTC,CSARENGETQYF
TRBV29-1,TRBJ1-1,-,-,TGCAGCGTTGTAGGTTGGGCTGAAGCTTTCTTT,CSVVGWAEAFF
TRBV20-1,TRBJ1-2,few,-,TGCAGTGCTAGATTTCAGGGGATGGGTGGCTACACCTTC,CSARFQGMGGYTF
TRBV20-1,TRBJ2-2,few,-,TGCAGTGCTAGTCCATCCGGGAACACCGGGGAGCTGTTTTTT,CSASPSGNTGELFF
TRBV11-1,TRBJ2-7,-,-,TGTGCCAGCAGCTTATCTTCTCTCTTTGTCGAGCAGTACTTC,CASSLSSLFVEQYF
TRBV19,TRBJ2-1,few,TRBD2,TGTGCCAGTAGCCCCGGACTAGCGGGTCAGCTGGGTTTTTATAATGAGCAGTTCTTC,CASSPGLAGQLGFYNEQFF
TRBV12-3/TRBV12-4,TRBJ2-6,-,-,TGTGCCAGCGGGCCTAGGGGCAGAACTGGGGCCAACGTCCTGACTTTC,CASGPRGRTGANVLTF
TRBV24-1,TRBJ1-5,many,-,TGTGCCAAGCGCAACCTTTTTCAGGGGAGCAATCAGCCCCAGCATTTT,CAKRNLFQGSNQPQHF
TRBV9,TRBJ1-4,many,-,TGTGCCAGCAGCCCCCAACAGGTCTCCCCTTCAGAAAAACTGTTTTTT,CASSPQQVSPSEKLFF
TRBV11-2,TRBJ1-1,-,TRBD1,TGTGCCAGCAGCTCGACAGGGGGGTTTAACACTGAAGCTTTCTTT,CASSSTGGFNTEAFF
TRBV28,TRBJ2-1,-,-,TGTGCCAGCAGTACCCAGGGGTATGAGCAGTTCTTC,CASSTQGYEQFF
TRBV3-1,TRBJ2-1,-,TRBD2,TGTGCCAGCAGCCAAAGGAGAGGTAGCGGGGGGGCTCAGTTCTTC,CASSQRRGSGGAQFF
TRBV6-5,TRBJ1-1,many,-,TGTGCCAGCAGAGGACGGACGGGCATGAACACTGAAGCTTTCTTT,CASRGRTGMNTEAFF
TRBV9,TRBJ1-6,-,-,TGTGCCAGCAATCAGGGCTTGAATTCACCCCTCCACTTT,CASNQGLNSPLHF
TRBV7-8,TRBJ2-5,many,-,TGTGCCAGCAGCCGCTCGGGGGCAGGACGGGGAGAGACCCAGTACTTC,CASSRSGAGRGETQYF
TRBV7-2,TRBJ1-5,-,TRBD1,TGTGCCAGCAGACCGGACAGGGTCAATCAGCCCCAGCATTTT,CASRPDRVNQPQHF
TRBV28,TRBJ1-1,few,-,TGTGCCAGCAGTGACCCCCGGGGACCTAACACTGAAGCTTTCTTT,CASSDPRGPNTEAFF
TRBV7-2,TRBJ1-2,-,TRBD1,TGTGCCAGCAGCCCCCGACAGGGGATTGGCTACACCTTC,CASSPRQGIGYTF
TRBV18,TRBJ2-7,-,-,TGTGCCAGCTCACCCCGGGACCGAACCTACGAGCAGTACTTC,CASSPRDRTYEQYF
TRBV27,TRBJ2-3,many,-,TGTGCCAGCAGTTTATCATGGGCCACAGATACGCAGTATTTT,CASSLSWATDTQYF
TRBV11-2,TRBJ2-3,many,TRBD1,TGTGCCAGCAGCTTAGAATTCCTCCGGACAGGGGACCAGAGGGATACGCAGTATTTT,CASSLEFLRTGDQRDTQYF
TRBV3-1,TRBJ1-6,many,-,TGTGCCAGCAGTGCATCACGGGGAAATTCACCCCTCCACTTT,CASSASRGNSPLHF
TRBV19,TRBJ2-1,many,-,TGTGCCAGCCGGGACCGCGATAGCTCCTACAATGAGCAGTTCTTC,CASRDRDSSYNEQFF
TRBV7-2,TRBJ2-5,-,-,TGTGCCAGCAGCCCCCAATGGGGGGCAGGGGAGACCCAGTACTTC,CASSPQWGAGETQYF
TRBV7-8,TRBJ1-6,few,-,TGTGCCAGCAGCTTGCCCCCGGGGCCTTCACCCCTCCACTTT,CASSLPPGPSPLHF
TRBV11-3,TRBJ2-3,many,TRBD1,TGTGCCAGCAGCCCCGGGACAGGGGTAAGCACAGATACGCAGTATTTT,CASSPGTGVSTDTQYF
TRBV6-2/TRBV6-3,TRBJ2-7,-,-,TGTGCCAGCAGTTATCGGGGCAGACTTTCCGCCTACGAGCAGTACTTC,CASSYRGRLSAYEQYF
TRBV28,TRBJ2-1,many,-,TGTGCCAGCAGTTTACCGGGGGGCTTGTATGAGCAGTTCTTC,CASSLPGGLYEQFF
TRBV29-1,TRBJ2-7,many,-,TGCAGCGTTGGGGCCACAGGGTACGAGCAGTACTTC,CSVGATGYEQYF
TRBV25-1,TRBJ1-5,many,TRBD1,TGTGCCAGCGGGGGACAGGGGGCAAGGGGGAGCAATCAGCCCCAGCATTTT,CASGGQGARGSNQPQHF
TRBV29-1,TRBJ1-4,-,-,TGCAGCGTTGGAGGAAATGAAAAACTGTTTTTT,CSVGGNEKLFF
TRBV7-2,TRBJ1-3,many,TRBD1,TGTGCCAGCAGCTTAAAGGGGGCCGGAAACACCATATATTTT,CASSLKGAGNTIYF
TRBV18,TRBJ1-2,many,-,TGTGCCAGCTCGCGCGCCCCGGACAGCGCTAACTATGGCTACACCTTC,CASSRAPDSANYGYTF
TRBV28,TRBJ1-4,-,-,TGTGCCAGCAGTTTAGGGCGAAAACTGTTTTTT,CASSLGRKLFF
TRBV5-1,TRBJ1-1,-,TRBD1,TGCGCCAGCAGCCATGGACAGGGGCTTATGAACACTGAAGCTTTCTTT,CASSHGQGLMNTEAFF
TRBV24-1,TRBJ2-1,few,-,TGTGCCACTCAAGGCAGCTCCTACTACAATGAGCAGTTCTTC,CATQGSSYYNEQFF
TRBV29-1,TRBJ2-3,few,-,TGCAGCGTTGATATCGATCAGGGTACGCAGTATTTT,CSVDIDQGTQYF
TRBV3-1,TRBJ2-3,few,TRBD1,TGTGCCAGCAGCGGAACGGGACAGTTGGTCGTACGATTCACAGATACGCAGTATTTT,CASSGTGQLVVRFTDTQYF
TRBV10-2,TRBJ2-5,-,-,TGCGCCAGCAGTGGAACGGGGAAAGAGACCCAGTACTTC,CASSGTGKETQYF
TRBV20-1,TRBJ1-4,many,TRBD1,TGCAGTGCTAGACTACAGGGGGCGGGTGAAAAACTGTTTTTT,CSARLQGAGEKLFF
TRBV29-1,TRBJ2-2,many,-,TGCAGCGTTGAAGACAGGTTGGATACCGGGGAGCTGTTTTTT,CSVEDRLDTGELFF
TRBV19,TRBJ1-1,many,-,TGTGCCAGTACCGTCAGGGGAGGCACTGAAGCTTTCTTT,CASTVRGGTEAFF
TRBV5-8,TRBJ1-4,few,TRBD1,TGTGCCAGCAGCTTGGCTTGGGGGACAGCGACCAATGAAAAACTGTTTTTT,CASSLAWGTATNEKLFF